The TCR beta chain under discussion was sequenced for a study of tumor and adjacent non-tumor tissue in lung cancer. TCRbeta libraries were built with three rounds of nested PCR, modified from ARM-PCR. TCRdb fed the multiplex PCR reads into MiXCR, producing one record per CDR3 protein. There are 69,000 or so distinct CDR3 sequences in the sample; around four fifths occur only once, and roughly 27% lies in the top ten. This clonotype was picked up a small number of times. RNA was extracted from bulk tissue without any cell sorting. CDR3 length: 15 amino acids. Germline CDR1 is KGHDR and CDR2 is SFDVKD. V lost 4 bases, J lost 4 bases, and 3 bases stayed unmatched.

This sequence joins TRBV24-1 and TRBJ2-1, with 10 bases matching TRBD1. Sequenced input: lung tumor tissue. The TCR sequence derives from a man aged 55 to 70 with non-small cell lung cancer. The chain's CDR3 is CATSEWTGGYNEQFF. CDR3 DNA: TGTGCCACCAGTGAGTGGACAGGGGGGTACAATGAGCAGTTCTTC.